These 10 T cell receptor beta chains were all obtained from the same sample, sequenced in a study of cytomegalovirus exposure and HLA in healthy donors. Amplification used 60 Vbeta primers and 13 Jbeta primers. Data came from immunoSEQ multiplex PCR; TCRdb stores just in-frame clones and leaves some out. The table includes approximately 110,000 clones, roughly 77% detected once. Source material: PBMCs. The receptor set was obtained from a woman in her twenties or thirties in good health and CMV-seronegative.

The J gene is TRBJ2-1, the V gene TRBV30; 10 bases align to TRBD2. CDR3 size: 16 residues. CDR1 is GTSNPN and CDR2 is SVGIG in the germline V gene (reference sequence). The junction had 9 bases not matched to a gene; V was cut back by 3 bases and J by 4 bases. DNA of the CDR3: TGTGCCTGGAGCCGGGGACTAGCGACAGGATACAATGAGCAGTTCTTC. Amino acids: CAWSRGLATGYNEQFF.

This clone was seen only a few times. V is TRBV2 and J is TRBJ2-7; 7 bases are shared with TRBD1. V was pared by 8 bases and J by 2 bases, with 6 bases of the junction left unmatched. Per the germline V gene, CDR1 is SNHLY and CDR2 is FYNNEI. There are 13 residues in the CDR3. The CDR3 bases are TGTGCCAGCCATGCGACAGGGACCTACGAGCAGTACTTC. As protein: CASHATGTYEQYF.

This sequence joins TRBV5-1 and TRBJ1-3; D call uncertain. Trimming removed 0 bases at V and 0 bases at J, with 7 bases between. The CDR3 totals 15 residues. The germline gives CDR1 SGHRS, CDR2 YFSETQ. The CDR3 DNA is TGCGCCAGCAGCTTGGATACGGGCTCTGGAAACACCATATATTTT. It encodes CASSLDTGSGNTIYF.

The chain joins TRBV19 to TRBJ1-1; perhaps TRBD1 as D (6 bases). Germline CDR1 LNHDA, CDR2 SQIVND (reference sequence). The length of the CDR3 is 13 residues. V gave up 6 bases and J gave up 5 bases, with 13 bases separating them. The CDR3 nucleotides are TGTGCCAGTAGCGACACAGGGAAGACTGAAGCTTTCTTT. Amino acid sequence: CASSDTGKTEAFF.

This chain links TRBV30 with TRBJ1-5, with D possibly matching TRBD1 (5 bases). CDR3 length: 13 residues. Germline CDR1 is GTSNPN and CDR2 is SVGIG (reference sequence). V gave up 2 bases and J gave up 7 bases, with 12 bases separating them. CDR3 bases: TGTGCCTGGAGTTTATGGGGCGTCCAGCCCCAGCATTTT. It encodes CAWSLWGVQPQHF.

Comments on this clone: One end of the junction varies from germline; a read error may be responsible. J is TRBJ2-1 and V is TRBV7-9; D unresolved. Germline assignment: CDR1 SEHNR and CDR2 FQNEAQ (reference sequence). CDR3 size: 11 residues. The CDR3 loop reads CSSSLVSEQFF. CDR3 nucleotide sequence: TGTTCCAGCAGCTTAGTCAGTGAGCAGTTCTTC. The variable domain in full, completed from reference TRBV7-9 and TRBJ2-1, reads DTGVSQNPRHKITKRGQNVTFRCDPISEHNRLYWYRQTLGQGPEFLTYFQNEAQLEKSRLLSDRFSAERPKGSFSTLEIQRTEQGDSAMYLCSSSLVSEQFFGPGTRLTVL.

J is TRBJ2-6 and V is TRBV18, with D maybe TRBD2 (6 bases). Trimming shortened V by 3 bases and J by 0 bases, and 9 bases separated the two germline ends. The V gene's germline CDR1 is KGHSH and CDR2 LQKENI. This CDR3 has 16 amino acids. This CDR3 reads CASSPGLFSGANVLTF. The CDR3 DNA reads TGTGCCAGCTCACCGGGACTTTTCTCTGGGGCCAACGTCCTGACTTTC.

This chain connects TRBV6-5 to TRBJ1-1, with 7 nucleotides matching TRBD1. After removal of 2 bases from V and 1 base from J, the junction contained 7 bases not matched to a gene. This CDR3 comprises 16 residues. Looked up from germline, CDR1 is MNHEY and CDR2 is SVGAGI. CDR3 protein: CASSYQGVRWNTEAFF. In nucleotides, the CDR3 is TGTGCCAGCAGTTACCAGGGGGTGCGCTGGAACACTGAAGCTTTCTTT.

The chain carries TRBV30 and TRBJ2-1, with 13 positions matching TRBD2. Germline CDR1 and CDR2: GTSNPN and SVGIG (reference sequence). The CDR3 loop spans 20 amino acids. The J segment lost 5 bases and the V segment lost 4 bases, leaving 20 bases of the junction unmatched. The DNA for the CDR3 is TGTGCCTGGATTAAGAACGCCGGGACTAGCGGGACGCCTCTGAACAATGAGCAGTTCTTC. Protein product: CAWIKNAGTSGTPLNNEQFF.

The genes are TRBV19 and TRBJ2-2; 7 bases fit TRBD1. This CDR3 is 16 amino acids long. V shed 7 bases and J 0 bases; nucleotides not matched to a gene: 8. In germline, CDR1 is LNHDA, CDR2 SQIVND (reference sequence). CDR3 DNA sequence: TGTGCCAGTACCAAGGACAGGCCATCGAACACCGGGGAGCTGTTTTTT. Residues: CASTKDRPSNTGELFF.